This T cell receptor (beta chain) was profiled in a study of vaccination and CD4 T cells after COVID-19 (dated 2022 in TCRdb). Describing the broader study: Every convalescent patient had a positive nasal swab PCR test for SARS-CoV-2, with mild disease in about nine patients and severe disease in one. The convalescent cohort comprised six males and four females, including two Hispanic individuals, seven Caucasians, two Asians and one multiracial person. Participants received two doses of either the Pfizer-BioNTech BNT162b2 vaccine (n=8) or the Moderna mRNA-1273 vaccine (n=2). Post-COVID blood samples were collected from convalescent patients a median of around 96 days after diagnosis, with a range of roughly 30 to 170 days. The time from the second vaccine dose to post-vaccine blood sampling had a median of roughly 79 days and ranged from about 12 to 241 days. Three convalescent patients were sampled both early after vaccination (day 14) and late after vaccination (days 161 to 241). The cultures were stimulated with overlapping spike peptide pools from SARS-CoV-2 and from the common cold coronaviruses HCoV-NL63, HCoV-OC43 and HCoV-229E. In control cultures, a CEFX viral epitope pool was used as positive control, an HIV-1 Nef peptide pool was used as negative control, or no peptide was added. The spike-specific CD4+ TCR repertoire was compared before and after mRNA vaccination in approximately 9 COVID-19 convalescent patients and several infection-naive healthy vaccine recipients.

In regard to this clonotype: This clone's antigen is unknown. No per-base quality is available; no much larger clone lies one base away.

The library was made by PCR. At the Johns Hopkins FTIC core, DNA from the cultured CD4+ T cells underwent TCR sequencing with the Oncomine TCR Beta short-read assay. The QIAamp micro DNA kit was used to extract genomic DNA from the cultured CD4+ T cells. Oncomine TCR Beta libraries from cultured CD4+ T cells were pooled using unique dual indexes and sequenced on an Illumina iSeq 100. The source study handled its data this way. Non-productive sequences were filtered out, and CDR3s that did not start with C, did not end with F or W, or were shorter than 7 amino acids were discarded. Antigen-specific clonotypes were identified with the MANAFEST web application by comparing peptide-stimulated wells with reference and other culture wells. To be called positive, a clone needed an FDR below 0.05, an odds ratio above 5, and a productive frequency above 0.1% in at least two of three replicate wells. A clonotype was classed as cross-reactive if the clonotype showed significant expansion both in SARS-CoV-2 spike wells and in at least one common cold coronavirus spike condition. Similarity between CDR3 sequences was evaluated in R version 3.6.1 using Levenshtein distances (stringdist) and unrooted phylogenetic trees (ape). In TCRdb, the public reads were trimmed at Q25 with fastp and aligned with MiXCR, with productive beta chains retained. Under each unique CDR3 protein, matching rows form one entry showing the most common genes and DNA. The V and J calls were determined by TCRdb, not by the authors. In this sample the table shows tens of thousands of distinct CDR3 sequences, roughly 40% of which occur a single time. Of the sample, 9% to 10% falls within the top ten clones.

What the work shows at the level of the full study, not this receptor alone: The median number of SARS-CoV-2-reactive clonotypes rose from 20 to 25 after infection to 38 after vaccination, but the change was not significant. Nearly all vaccine-specific clones in convalescent patients (304 of 307) were mono-reactive for SARS-CoV-2 spike rather than cross-reactive with common cold coronaviruses. The number of convalescent patients in the study was relatively small, and the study did not examine early timepoints following natural infection. Among convalescent patients, a median about 86% of the SARS-CoV-2-reactive clones seen after vaccination appeared only after vaccination, which suggests priming specific to the vaccine.

CDR1 SNHLY and CDR2 FYNNEI are derived from the germline V gene. The CDR3 has 12 amino acids, counting the end cysteine and phenylalanine. The kept DNA is CDR3 alone, 36 bases in frame from the first base. Trimming takes 7 bases from V and 5 bases from J, and the germline ends sit 11 bases apart. Read against the paper, the sample's time point label means: late sampling 161 to 241 days after vaccination in three convalescent patients. The treatment or condition label, read with the paper, signifies: approximately 11-day PBMC culture with coronavirus spike peptide pools or control peptides (ViraFEST assay). The study used the ViraFEST assay, which expanded antigen-specific T cells with peptide pools and then identified expanded clonotypes by TCR sequencing. The convalescent patients' positive SARS-CoV-2 PCR tests fell between March and December 2020, which was before the Alpha, Beta and Delta variants emerged in the United States. PBMCs were cultured at approximately 2 million per well in IMDM supplemented with about 5.5% human AB serum and about 10 IU/ml IL-2, with 9.5 to 10 ug/ml peptide pools added. Half of the culture medium was replaced with fresh IL-2-containing medium on days 3 and 7. After about 10 days of culture, CD4+ T cells were isolated by negative selection using the EasySep CD4+ T cell isolation kit. Ficoll-Paque Plus gradient centrifugation was used to isolate PBMCs from whole blood, and the isolated PBMCs were then either used fresh or cryopreserved at -140C. In general, triplicate wells were set up for every culture condition.

The V gene is TRBV2 and the J gene is TRBJ2-5; a tentative D match to TRBD2 spans 6 bases. The source of this sequence is a human donor who had recovered from COVID-19. The sequencing used CD4+ T cells from blood, cultured in vitro, collected about 7 months after SARS-CoV-2 vaccination. The CDR3 region has the sequence CASMVGGETQYF. In nucleotides, the sequence is TGTGCCAGCATGGTCGGAGGGGAGACCCAGTACTTC.